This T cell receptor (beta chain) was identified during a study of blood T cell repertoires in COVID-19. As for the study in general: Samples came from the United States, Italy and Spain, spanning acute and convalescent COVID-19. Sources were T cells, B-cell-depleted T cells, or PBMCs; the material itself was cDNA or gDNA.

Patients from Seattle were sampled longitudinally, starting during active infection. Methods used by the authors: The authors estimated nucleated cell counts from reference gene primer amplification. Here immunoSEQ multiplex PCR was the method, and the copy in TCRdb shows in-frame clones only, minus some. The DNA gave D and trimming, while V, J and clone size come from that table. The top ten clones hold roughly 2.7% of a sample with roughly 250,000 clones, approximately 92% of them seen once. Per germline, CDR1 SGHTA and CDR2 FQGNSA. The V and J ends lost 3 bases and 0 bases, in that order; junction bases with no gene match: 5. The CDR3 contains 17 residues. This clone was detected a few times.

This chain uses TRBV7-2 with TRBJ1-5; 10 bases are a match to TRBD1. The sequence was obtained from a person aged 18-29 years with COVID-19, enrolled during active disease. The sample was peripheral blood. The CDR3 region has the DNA TGTGCCAGCAGCTTTTACGGGGACAGGGGTAGCAATCAGCCCCAGCATTTT. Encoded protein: CASSFYGDRGSNQPQHF. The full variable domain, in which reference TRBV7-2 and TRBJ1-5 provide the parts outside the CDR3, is GAGVSQSPSNKVTEKGKDVELRCDPISGHTALYWYRQSLGQGLEFLIYFQGNSAPDKSGLPSDRFSAERTGGSVSTLTIQRTQQEDSAVYLCASSFYGDRGSNQPQHFGDGTRLSIL.